Following are 7 T cell receptor beta chains from one sample sequenced in a study of cytomegalovirus exposure and HLA in healthy donors. This PCR relied on a set of 60 Vbeta primers and 13 Jbeta primers. Sequenced by immunoSEQ multiplex PCR; TCRdb stores in-frame clones only, minus some. Of some 60,000 clones in the sample, about 79% were seen once. The sample comprised PBMCs. The receptors were sampled from a man in his forties in good health and CMV-seronegative.

The V call is TRBV6-5, the J call TRBJ2-1; D may be TRBD2 (5 bases). The germline CDR1 and CDR2 sequences are MNHEY and SVGAGI. The CDR3 sequence is 15 residues long. Trimming took off 0 bases at V and 12 bases at J, with 18 bases between the two ends. The CDR3 coding sequence is TGTGCCAGCAGTTACTCAGGGAGTGATTTTTTAGGGCAGTTCTTC. Translation: CASSYSGSDFLGQFF.

The chain recombines TRBV4-3 with TRBJ2-5; 7 bases align to TRBD1. The J call could be wrong; TRBJ2-7 is a better fit for the DNA end. The CDR3 extends over 18 amino acids. Germline values: CDR1 LGHNA, CDR2 YSLEER. CDR3 sequence (DNA): TGCGCCAGCAGCCAAGACATAGGGGCAGGGGGTTATTCCTACGAGCAGTACTTC. It codes for CASSQDIGAGGYSYEQYF.

The V gene is TRBV11-2, the J gene TRBJ1-1; 8 bases align to TRBD1. Unmatched junction bases numbered 7, after V lost 1 base and J lost 0 bases. Germline lookup yields CDR1 SGHAT and CDR2 FQNNGV. CDR3 length equals 17 residues. CDR3 sequence: CASSLGVGDRMNTEAFF. The CDR3 bases are TGTGCCAGCAGCTTAGGGGTAGGGGACAGGATGAACACTGAAGCTTTCTTT.

Here the CDR3 DNA reads TGTGCCAGCACGCAGACTAGCGGGGCCGCCTACGAGCAGTACGTC. Protein product: CASTQTSGAAYEQYV. This sequence joins TRBV11-2 and TRBJ2-7; 11 positions match TRBD2. Germline lookup yields CDR1 SGHAT and CDR2 FQNNGV. Germline trimming cut 7 bases from V and 2 bases from J; bases unmatched to any gene: 7. This CDR3 spans 15 amino acids.

The CDR3 loop is CASSLTGPSGNTIYF. The DNA for the CDR3 is TGTGCCAGCAGCTTAACAGGGCCCTCTGGAAACACCATATATTTT. This chain uses TRBV5-6 with TRBJ1-3; tentatively, D is TRBD1 (6 bases). Trimming shortened V by 2 bases and J by 0 bases, and 9 bases separated the two germline ends. This CDR3 contains 15 residues. Germline CDR1 and CDR2: SGHDT and YYEEEE. Filled out from reference TRBV5-6 and TRBJ1-3, the complete variable domain reads DAGVTQSPTHLIKTRGQQVTLRCSPKSGHDTVSWYQQALGQGPQFIFQYYEEEERQRGNFPDRFSGHQFPNYSSELNVNALLLGDSALYLCASSLTGPSGNTIYFGEGSWLTVV.

The gene calls are TRBV5-1 and TRBJ1-4, with D perhaps TRBD1 (6 bases). In germline, CDR1 is SGHRS, CDR2 YFSETQ. V was clipped by 4 bases and J by 8 bases, with 18 bases between them. CDR3 length: 15 amino acids. Here the CDR3 DNA reads TGCGCCAGCAGCGTGACAGGTCTAGGAACCGAAAAACTGTTTTTT. Its protein product is CASSVTGLGTEKLFF.

This clone was seen a handful of times. The chain couples TRBV7-5 to TRBJ1-5; the table's D gene call, TRBD1, was not cross checked with the DNA. TRBV7-5 is shown as a pseudogene. The CDR3 covers 18 residues. The CDR3 spells CARSSIPGQGAGNQPQHF. CDR3 in DNA: TGTGCCAGAAGCTCAATACCGGGACAGGGGGCGGGCAATCAGCCCCAGCATTTT.